The next 21 T cell receptor beta chains were all read from a single sample in a study of T cell responses to AZD1222 COVID-19 vaccine. Assay: immunoSEQ multiplex PCR; the TCRdb copy retains only in-frame clones and omits some. Of around 88,000 clones in the sample, 70% to 90% were seen once. This material consisted of peripheral blood, taken on day 0 of AZD1222 vaccination. These receptors all come from an adult in good health.

The CDR3 here is CASNQLGAGANVLTF. The CDR3, as DNA: TGTGCCAGCAATCAGCTTGGGGCTGGGGCCAACGTCCTGACTTTC. The chain uses TRBV28 and TRBJ2-6; D ambiguous. Germline V gene sequence: CDR1 MDHEN, CDR2 SYDVKM. The CDR3 has 15 residues. V was shortened by 7 bases and J by 2 bases, with 12 bases between the two germline ends.

The rearrangement uses TRBV18 and TRBJ2-7; 9 bases align to TRBD2. CDR1 is KGHSH, CDR2 LQKENI, per germline. This CDR3 region has 17 residues. The V and J ends lost 1 base and 6 bases, in that order; junction bases with no gene match: 13. The DNA of the CDR3 is TGTGCCAGCTCACCACGGTCCCCGACTAGCGGCCCCTCCGAGCAGTACTTC. Translated: CASSPRSPTSGPSEQYF.

This clone was observed once. The gene calls are TRBV5-1 and TRBJ2-7; D is perhaps TRBD1 (6 bases). The CDR3 covers 13 residues. Between the trimmed V and J ends, which lost 1 base and 1 base, there was a span of 6 bases. Germline V gene data show CDR1 as SGHRS and CDR2 as YFSETQ. CDR3 region: CASSLTGSYEQYF. CDR3 DNA sequence: TGCGCCAGCAGCTTGACAGGGTCCTACGAGCAGTACTTC.

This chain connects TRBV11-2 to TRBJ2-1; 11 bases agree with TRBD2. V was clipped by 1 base and J by 9 bases; unmatched bases: 11. This CDR3 has 17 amino acids. Germline V gene sequence: CDR1 SGHAT, CDR2 FQNNGV. CDR3 protein: CASSLVTASGRKSEQFF. CDR3 DNA: TGTGCCAGCAGCTTAGTGACGGCTAGCGGGAGGAAAAGTGAGCAGTTCTTC.

This clone was picked up a small number of times. The chain couples TRBV6-2 or TRBV6-3 to TRBJ1-2; D perhaps matches TRBD1 (5 bases). The CDR3 contains 15 residues. V was pared by 3 bases and J by 8 bases, with 19 bases between. Germline V gene lookup returns CDR1 MNHEY and CDR2 SVGEGT. CDR3 sequence (DNA): TGTGCCAGCAGTTATCGTATCGGGGCTCGAAGGGGCTACACCTTC. Translation gives CASSYRIGARRGYTF.

This sequence joins TRBV9 and TRBJ2-7; D perhaps matches TRBD1 (5 bases). CDR1 and CDR2 (germline): SGDLS, YYNGEE. The germline V and J ends were trimmed by 4 bases and 6 bases, with 17 bases remaining between them. This CDR3 has 14 residues. The CDR3: CASSPGGDSSEQYF. CDR3 DNA: TGTGCCAGCAGCCCAGGTGGAGACAGCAGCGAGCAGTACTTC.

The chain links TRBV19 to TRBJ2-2, with D possibly matching TRBD1 (5 bases). Germline loops: CDR1 LNHDA, CDR2 SQIVND (reference sequence). The CDR3 is 15 residues long. Trimming took 5 bases from V and 2 from J, leaving 12 bases between them. CDR3 bases: TGTGCCAGTAGTTCCAGAGACAGCAACACCGGGGAGCTGTTTTTT. Its translation: CASSSRDSNTGELFF.

This chain links TRBV5-1 with TRBJ1-1, with unresolved D. The length of the CDR3 is 15 residues. V was pared by 1 base and J by 1 base, with 11 bases between. Per the germline V gene, CDR1 is SGHRS and CDR2 is YFSETQ. The CDR3, as DNA: TGCGCCAGCAGCTTGAGCACAGACTCGAACACTGAAGCTTTCTTT. Translating gives CASSLSTDSNTEAFF.

This sequence joins TRBV19 and TRBJ2-3; D not resolved. Trimming removed 5 bases from V and 4 bases from J, with 10 bases in between. In germline, CDR1 is LNHDA, CDR2 SQIVND (reference sequence). The CDR3 loop spans 13 amino acids. CDR3 in amino acids: CASSYRVADTQYF. The CDR3 DNA sequence: TGTGCCAGTAGTTATAGGGTAGCAGATACGCAGTATTTT.

The chain is built from TRBV9 and TRBJ1-2, with TRBD1 as a possible D gene (5 bases). V lost 3 bases and J 8 bases, leaving 17 bases between the germline ends. Germline V gene sequence: CDR1 SGDLS, CDR2 YYNGEE. The CDR3 is 14 residues long. The CDR3 loop is CASSAGRPATGYTF. CDR3 DNA: TGTGCCAGCAGCGCGGGACGGCCTGCTACAGGCTACACCTTC.

The J gene is TRBJ1-5, the V gene TRBV4-2; a weak D match, TRBD1 (6 bases). The CDR3 is 15 residues long. Trimming took off 0 bases at V and 5 bases at J, with 11 bases between the two ends. CDR1 is LGHNA, CDR2 YNFKEQ, per germline. The CDR3 DNA is TGTGCCAGCAGCCAAGATGTCGGGGGCTATCAGCCCCAGCATTTT. This gives the protein CASSQDVGGYQPQHF.

With respect to this clone: Other nucleotide sequences from this sample produce the same CDR3. V and J are TRBV19 and TRBJ1-5; D gene ambiguous. The CDR3 is 14 residues long. The germline V gene has CDR1 LNHDA and CDR2 SQIVND (reference sequence). V was pared by 3 bases and J by 0 bases, with 6 bases between. CDR3 bases: TGTGCCAGTAGTATTAGGGATAGCAATCAGCCCCAGCATTTT. Residues: CASSIRDSNQPQHF.

The CDR3 DNA reads as TGTGCCAGCACGGAGTATAGCAATCAGCCCCAGCATTTT. Its translation: CASTEYSNQPQHF. The V call is TRBV10-3, the J call TRBJ1-5; D gene unclear. The germline V and J ends were trimmed by 10 bases and 0 bases, with 10 bases remaining between them. Germline assignment: CDR1 ENHRY and CDR2 SYGVKD. The CDR3 is made up of 13 amino acids.

V gene TRBV5-1 combines with J gene TRBJ1-2; D is possibly TRBD1 (6 bases). This CDR3 has 11 residues. In germline, CDR1 is SGHRS, CDR2 YFSETQ. V lost 7 bases and J lost 6, with 10 bases in between. The CDR3: CASRGGHGYTF. Here the CDR3 DNA reads TGCGCCAGCCGGGGGGGCCATGGCTACACCTTC.

J is TRBJ2-7 and V is TRBV5-6, with TRBD1 matching 7 bases. Trimming at V came to 4 bases and at J to 2 bases, leaving 3 bases not matched to a gene. CDR1 SGHDT and CDR2 YYEEEE come from the germline V gene. The CDR3 contains 13 residues. CDR3 bases: TGTGCCAGCAGCGCAGGGACAGCCTACGAGCAGTACTTC. Amino acids: CASSAGTAYEQYF.

This chain joins TRBV9 and TRBJ1-2, with 12 bases aligning to TRBD1. The length of the CDR3 is 14 residues. Germline CDR1 is SGDLS and CDR2 is YYNGEE. The trim removed 4 bases at V and 8 bases at J, leaving 6 bases unmatched. As DNA, the CDR3 is TGTGCCAGCAGCTCGGGACAGGGGGCGGGAGGCTACACCTTC. Protein: CASSSGQGAGGYTF.

This chain connects TRBV27 to TRBJ2-7; D is possibly TRBD1 or TRBD2 (5 bases each). The CDR3 extends over 13 amino acids. Germline V lookup: CDR1 MNHEY, CDR2 SMNVEV (reference sequence). V dropped 6 bases and J dropped 4 bases, with 13 bases sitting between them. The CDR3 loop is CASSHRGTYEQYF. The CDR3 DNA follows: TGTGCCAGCAGCCATAGAGGGACGTACGAGCAGTACTTC.

The chain has TRBV11-2 and TRBJ2-5, with 8 bases aligning to TRBD1. Per the germline V gene, CDR1 is SGHAT and CDR2 is FQNNGV. The CDR3 contains 17 residues. V lost 1 base to trimming and J lost 7 bases; unmatched junction nucleotides: 14. As DNA, the CDR3 is TGTGCCAGCAGCTTAGCTTCGCGGACAGGGTGGGGAGGGACCCAGTACTTC. Translated: CASSLASRTGWGGTQYF.

The V gene is TRBV5-1, the J gene TRBJ1-4; maybe TRBD1 (5 bases). The CDR3 totals 15 residues. Trimming left V 4 bases short and J 8 bases short, with 18 bases between. Per germline, CDR1 SGHRS and CDR2 YFSETQ. The CDR3 reads CASSLLGGVLEKLFF. The CDR3 DNA is TGCGCCAGCAGCCTACTTGGGGGTGTCCTCGAAAAACTGTTTTTT.

The rearrangement links TRBV6-5 to TRBJ2-1, with 7 bases lining up with TRBD1. Germline V lookup: CDR1 MNHEY, CDR2 SVGAGI. Germline trimming cut 5 bases from V and 6 bases from J; bases unmatched to any gene: 7. The length of the CDR3 is 14 residues. The CDR3 nucleotides are TGTGCCAGCAGTCCAGGGACAGAGGGCAATGAGCAGTTCTTC. It codes for CASSPGTEGNEQFF.

This chain connects TRBV29-1 to TRBJ2-7; D is perhaps TRBD2 (5 bases). CDR1 and CDR2 (germline): SQVTM, ANQGSEA. The ends were cut back, 7 bases at V and 8 bases at J, with 12 bases in the middle. This CDR3 spans 10 amino acids. This CDR3 reads CSAYGEKQYF. CDR3 in DNA: TGCAGCGCCTACGGGGAGAAGCAGTACTTC.